This TCR beta chain is drawn from a study of T-cell memory formation after mild COVID-19. V was pared by 0 bases and J by 7 bases, with 1 base of the junction left unmatched. CDR3 size: 14 residues. Per the germline V gene, CDR1 is SGDLS and CDR2 is YYNGEE. TCRdb reanalysed the 5' RACE reads using MiXCR and keeps one entry per CDR3 protein. The sample lists roughly 170,000 distinct CDR3 sequences; less than 20% were seen once. The specimen was PBMCs or a T cell subset sorted from them (not recorded which). This chain connects TRBV9 to TRBJ2-4; 10 nucleotides line up with TRBD1. The clonotype comes from a man younger than 35 who had mild COVID-19 (a few samples of this study predate the infection). Cell type and time point are not known. The CDR3 spells CASSVGGQGNIQYF. In DNA form, the CDR3 reads TGTGCCAGCAGCGTAGGGGGACAGGGGAACATTCAGTACTTC.